This T cell receptor beta chain was sequenced during a study of T cells in Graves' hyperthyroidism and ophthalmopathy. On the study more broadly: Prior to any treatment, at the point of initial diagnosis, peripheral blood was collected.

For the diagnoses, clinical symptoms, serum thyroxine and TRAb, thyroid ultrasound and orbital computed tomography were used. Germline V lookup: CDR1 GTSNPN, CDR2 SVGIG (reference sequence). This CDR3 spans 14 amino acids. The ends were cut back, 4 bases at V and 13 bases at J, with 25 bases in the middle. RNA transcripts yielded amplified TCR beta CDR3 regions. When the TCR CDR3 underwent first-round RT-PCR, the HTBI primer set was used. TCRdb re-analysed the multiplex PCR reads in MiXCR, keeping a single row per CDR3 protein. The sample lists roughly 740,000 distinct CDR3 sequences, 16% occurring once. Comment on this clonotype: The antigen is undetermined.

Study-level results: Most expanded thyroid clonotypes above 0.001 also appeared in blood.

Sequencing used blood. The V call is TRBV30, the J call TRBJ1-2; D remains ambiguous. The receptor was isolated from a man younger than 35 with Graves' hyperthyroidism. CDR3 bases: TGTGCCTGGATTAGTATTCGAGGTGGGGAAGTAGGCACCTTC. Its protein product is CAWISIRGGEVGTF.